This entry lists 30 T cell receptor beta chains sequenced from one sample in a study of OX40 agonist ivuxolimab in advanced cancers. Library method: the immunoSEQ multiplex PCR assay. TCRdb stores this immuneACCESS table with in-frame sequences only. Part of the clones is absent; in the studies checked, under half of the shortfall reflects unresolved V genes, and no reason is known for the rest. This sample is represented by roughly 100,000 clones; approximately 90% of them were singletons. Jointly, the top ten make up 6.5% to 9% of the sample. Sample: CD4+ or CD8+ T cells sorted from blood, taken in a trial of the OX40 agonist ivuxolimab. The origin of the receptors is an adult with an advanced solid tumor such as melanoma, head and neck, liver or kidney cancer.

This sequence joins TRBV19 and TRBJ2-1; 11 bases are a match to TRBD2. This CDR3 region has 15 residues. After removal of 3 bases from V and 6 bases from J, the junction contained 4 bases not matched to a gene. CDR1 and CDR2 (germline): LNHDA, SQIVND (reference sequence). The CDR3 DNA reads as TGTGCCAGTAGTATCGGGACTAGCGGACTCAATGAGCAGTTCTTC. It encodes CASSIGTSGLNEQFF.

CDR3 DNA sequence: TGTGCCAGCAATGAGGGCGAGTCCTATGGCTACACCTTC. Its protein product is CASNEGESYGYTF. The chain uses TRBV6-1 and TRBJ1-2; D unresolved. CDR1 is MNHNS, CDR2 SASEGT, per germline. CDR3 length equals 13 residues. With 7 bases removed from V and 4 bases from J, the gap between germline ends came to 13 bases.

This chain links TRBV7-2 with TRBJ2-7; no reliable D call. Looked up from germline, CDR1 is SGHTA and CDR2 is FQGNSA. The CDR3 runs to 13 residues. The ends were cut back, 1 base at V and 12 bases at J, with 16 bases in the middle. The CDR3 DNA is TGTGCCAGCAGCTTAGAGCAGAGACGCACCCCGTACTTC. Translated, it gives CASSLEQRRTPYF. Filled out from reference TRBV7-2 and TRBJ2-7, the complete variable domain reads GAGVSQSPSNKVTEKGKDVELRCDPISGHTALYWYRQSLGQGLEFLIYFQGNSAPDKSGLPSDRFSAERTGGSVSTLTIQRTQQEDSAVYLCASSLEQRRTPYFGPGTRLTVT.

This rearrangement joins TRBV7-9 to TRBJ2-3; D ambiguous. The CDR3 is 15 residues long. The germline CDR1 and CDR2 sequences are SEHNR and FQNEAQ (reference sequence). Trimming stripped 3 bases from V and 2 bases from J, with 12 bases between. CDR3 loop: CASSFLDGDTDTQYF. The CDR3 DNA reads TGTGCCAGCAGCTTCTTGGACGGAGACACAGATACGCAGTATTTT.

This sequence joins TRBV13 and TRBJ2-7; tentatively, D is TRBD1 (6 bases). CDR1 and CDR2 (germline): PRHDT, FYEKMQ (reference sequence). This CDR3 is built from 15 residues. V was cut by 5 bases and J by 2 bases, with 16 bases left in between. The CDR3: CASSLYGTSTYEQYF. As DNA, the CDR3 is TGTGCCAGCAGCCTTTATGGGACATCTACCTACGAGCAGTACTTC.

Here the CDR3 DNA reads TGTGCCTGGTCGGACAGGGAAGCTTTCTTT. It is translated as CAWSDREAFF. The chain employs TRBV30 and TRBJ1-1, with 7 bases matching TRBD1. The ends lost 5 bases at V and 8 bases at J; junction bases unmatched: 2. The CDR3 is 10 amino acids. CDR1 GTSNPN and CDR2 SVGIG come from the germline V gene (reference sequence).

V gene TRBV21-1 combines with J gene TRBJ2-3; the tabulated D call, TRBD1, remains unverified against the DNA. TRBV21-1 is a recognized pseudogene. The CDR3 is made up of 15 amino acids. CDR3 amino acids: CASSKGDGTGSTQYF. The CDR3 DNA sequence: TGTGCCAGCAGCAAGGGGGATGGGACAGGGAGTACGCAGTATTTT.

The chain couples TRBV5-6 to TRBJ1-1; 7 positions match TRBD1. Germline assignment: CDR1 SGHDT and CDR2 YYEEEE. V lost 4 bases to trimming and J lost 2 bases; unmatched junction nucleotides: 8. This CDR3 comprises 15 residues. CDR3 nucleotide sequence: TGTGCCAGCAGCATCCGCTACAGGGGAAACACTGAAGCTTTCTTT. Amino acid sequence: CASSIRYRGNTEAFF.

The chain is built from TRBV27 and TRBJ2-1; tentative D call: TRBD2 (5 bases). The V and J ends lost 3 bases and 0 bases respectively, with 6 bases between them. In germline, CDR1 is MNHEY, CDR2 SMNVEV (reference sequence). This CDR3 spans 14 amino acids. The CDR3 DNA reads TGTGCCAGCAGTTTTGAGGGCTCCTACAATGAGCAGTTCTTC. Translation gives CASSFEGSYNEQFF.

The chain couples TRBV5-1 to TRBJ2-5; D may correspond to TRBD1 or TRBD2 (5 bases each). Trimming left V 7 bases short and J 1 base short, with 14 bases between. The V gene's germline CDR1 is SGHRS and CDR2 YFSETQ. This CDR3 has 14 amino acids. The CDR3 reads CASYPGAPQETQYF. The CDR3 coding sequence is TGCGCCAGCTACCCCGGGGCCCCCCAAGAGACCCAGTACTTC.

The chain combines TRBV5-6 with TRBJ2-7, with D perhaps TRBD1 (6 bases). The CDR3 has 15 residues. V lost 0 bases to trimming and J lost 2 bases, with 12 bases between them. CDR1 and CDR2 from the germline V gene are SGHDT and YYEEEE. CDR3 residues: CASSLGTVLTYEQYF. The CDR3 DNA follows: TGTGCCAGCAGCTTGGGGACAGTCCTAACCTACGAGCAGTACTTC.

The chain joins TRBV7-3 to TRBJ2-7; maybe TRBD1 (5 bases). CDR3 length equals 19 residues. V lost 3 bases to trimming and J lost 0 bases, with 24 bases between them. The germline CDR1 and CDR2 sequences are SGHTA and FQGTGA. The CDR3 is CASSFPDRYSPVGSYEQYF. Here the CDR3 DNA reads TGTGCCAGCAGCTTCCCTGACAGATACTCCCCGGTAGGCTCCTACGAGCAGTACTTC. The full variable domain, completed using reference TRBV7-3 and TRBJ2-7, is GAGVSQTPSNKVTEKGKYVELRCDPISGHTALYWYRQSLGQGPEFLIYFQGTGAADDSGLPNDRFFAVRPEGSVSTLKIQRTERGDSAVYLCASSFPDRYSPVGSYEQYFGPGTRLTVT.

The rearrangement uses TRBV27 and TRBJ1-5; maybe TRBD1 (5 bases). The V and J ends lost 1 base and 4 bases respectively, with 11 bases between them. The CDR3 is made up of 15 amino acids. Germline V CDR1 and CDR2: MNHEY, SMNVEV (reference sequence). The CDR3 coding sequence is TGTGCCAGCAGTTTATGGGGCGGGGGGAATCAGCCCCAGCATTTT. Translated, it gives CASSLWGGGNQPQHF.

This sequence joins TRBV4-1 and TRBJ1-4; 7 bases fit TRBD1. The CDR3 covers 16 residues. After removal of 0 bases from V and 3 bases from J, the junction contained 4 bases not matched to a gene. The germline V gene has CDR1 MGHRA and CDR2 YSYEKL. CDR3 region: CASSQDPTGANEKLFF. The CDR3 nucleotides are TGCGCCAGCAGCCAAGATCCCACAGGGGCTAATGAAAAACTGTTTTTT.

V and J are TRBV19 and TRBJ1-2, with no clear D. Per the germline V gene, CDR1 is LNHDA and CDR2 is SQIVND (reference sequence). V was cut by 4 bases and J by 6 bases, with 18 bases left in between. This CDR3 has 15 residues. The CDR3 loop reads CASSTSLIHWDGYTF. CDR3 coding DNA: TGTGCCAGTAGTACAAGCCTTATACACTGGGATGGCTACACCTTC.

This clone appeared once. The J gene is TRBJ2-7, the V gene TRBV27, with a tentative D call TRBD2 (6 bases). CDR3 length: 17 residues. Germline V gene lookup returns CDR1 MNHEY and CDR2 SMNVEV (reference sequence). Trimming shortened V by 0 bases and J by 7 bases, and 22 bases separated the two germline ends. Here the CDR3 DNA reads TGTGCCAGCAGTTTATCGGCTGGTCCACCGGGGGTACGAGAGCAGTACTTC. Its translation is CASSLSAGPPGVREQYF.

V is TRBV27 and J is TRBJ2-7; 9 bases line up with TRBD1. Germline assignment: CDR1 MNHEY and CDR2 SMNVEV (reference sequence). J lost 4 bases, V lost 3 bases, and 10 bases had no gene match. This CDR3 has 16 residues. CDR3 sequence reads: CASSFSYRGRGYEQYF. The CDR3 DNA follows: TGTGCCAGCAGTTTCTCATACAGGGGGCGCGGATACGAGCAGTACTTC.

The CDR3: CATSREKAGGWNTEAFF. CDR3 coding DNA: TGTGCCACCAGCAGAGAAAAGGCGGGGGGGTGGAACACTGAAGCTTTCTTT. The rearrangement uses TRBV15 and TRBJ1-1, with D perhaps matching TRBD1 (5 bases). Germline V CDR1 and CDR2: LNHNV, YYDKDF (reference sequence). This CDR3 region has 17 residues. V gave up 0 bases and J gave up 1 base, with 15 bases separating them.

The chain recombines TRBV6-5 with TRBJ1-5; no firm D call. This CDR3 is 14 amino acids long. V was clipped by 5 bases and J by 8 bases, with 16 bases between them. Germline assignment: CDR1 MNHEY and CDR2 SVGAGI. The DNA of the CDR3 is TGTGCCAGCAGTCCCCGGGCCGCGGGCGAGCCCCAGCATTTT. Protein product: CASSPRAAGEPQHF.

This chain links TRBV5-6 with TRBJ1-2; tentatively, D is TRBD1 (5 bases). The germline V gene encodes CDR1 SGHDT and CDR2 YYEEEE. The CDR3 consists of 13 residues. The V gene lost 4 bases and the J gene lost 7 bases, with 14 bases spanning the gap. CDR3 nucleotides: TGTGCCAGCAGCATAATCGGGGCGCCTGGCTACACCTTC. Protein sequence: CASSIIGAPGYTF. The whole variable domain, remainder taken from reference TRBV5-6 and TRBJ1-2, is DAGVTQSPTHLIKTRGQQVTLRCSPKSGHDTVSWYQQALGQGPQFIFQYYEEEERQRGNFPDRFSGHQFPNYSSELNVNALLLGDSALYLCASSIIGAPGYTFGSGTRLTVV.

This clone was observed a handful of times. As DNA, the CDR3 is TGTGCCAGCAGTCGACAACAGGGTCATAGGGAGCAGTACTTC. As protein: CASSRQQGHREQYF. This sequence joins TRBV27 and TRBJ2-7; a weak D match, TRBD1 (6 bases). The CDR3 is made up of 14 amino acids. Germline V lookup: CDR1 MNHEY, CDR2 SMNVEV (reference sequence). Trimming took 5 bases from V and 7 from J, leaving 18 bases between them.

This chain links TRBV5-1 with TRBJ2-7, with 8 bases lining up with TRBD1. The ends lost 0 bases at V and 0 bases at J; junction bases unmatched: 2. This CDR3 region has 15 residues. CDR1 is SGHRS, CDR2 YFSETQ, per germline. DNA of the CDR3: TGCGCCAGCAGCTTGGGGGGACAGGCCTCCTACGAGCAGTACTTC. Translation: CASSLGGQASYEQYF.

The chain recombines TRBV5-4 with TRBJ2-1, with 10 bases matching TRBD1. Losses at the gene ends were 3 bases for V and 2 bases for J; bases not matched to a gene: 5. This CDR3 region has 16 residues. Germline V gene data show CDR1 as SGHNT and CDR2 as YYREEE (reference sequence). DNA for the CDR3: TGTGCCAGCAGCTCCGGCGGACAGGGGGCCTACAATGAGCAGTTCTTC. Translation: CASSSGGQGAYNEQFF. The variable domain in full, completed from reference TRBV5-4 and TRBJ2-1, reads ETGVTQSPTHLIKTRGQQVTLRCSSQSGHNTVSWYQQALGQGPQFIFQYYREEENGRGNFPPRFSGLQFPNYSSELNVNALELDDSALYLCASSSGGQGAYNEQFFGPGTRLTVL.

The chain recombines TRBV7-8 with TRBJ2-5; D is unclear. Germline V gene sequence: CDR1 SGHVS, CDR2 FQNEAQ. The CDR3 extends over 10 amino acids. Trimming removed 8 bases at V and 7 bases at J, with 8 bases between. The CDR3 is CASSRGTQYF. CDR3 DNA sequence: TGTGCCAGCTCGCGAGGGACCCAGTACTTC. The full variable domain, its missing parts supplied by reference TRBV7-8 and TRBJ2-5, is GAGVSQSPRYKVAKRGQDVALRCDPISGHVSLFWYQQALGQGPEFLTYFQNEAQLDKSGLPSDRFFAERPEGSVSTLKIQRTQQEDSAVYLCASSRGTQYFGPGTRLLVL.

This clone was counted once. The chain joins TRBV6-5 to TRBJ2-5, with D maybe TRBD1 (5 bases). This CDR3 comprises 14 residues. V was trimmed by 6 bases and J by 2 bases, leaving 13 bases between them. Germline-derived CDR1 and CDR2 are MNHEY and SVGAGI. CDR3 sequence (DNA): TGTGCCAGCAGCCTCGACAGAGTGCAAGAGACCCAGTACTTC. Residues: CASSLDRVQETQYF.

This clone came up once. V usage is TRBV5-1 and J usage is TRBJ2-1, with D maybe TRBD2 (5 bases). Germline V lookup: CDR1 SGHRS, CDR2 YFSETQ. The CDR3 contains 15 residues. The V end lost 4 bases, the J end lost 1 base, and 12 bases lay between the germline ends. Here the CDR3 reads CASSHRAVSYNEQFF. CDR3 nucleotides: TGCGCCAGCAGCCACAGAGCGGTTTCCTACAATGAGCAGTTCTTC.

The chain recombines TRBV7-9 with TRBJ1-2, with D possibly being TRBD1 (5 bases). From germline, CDR1 is SEHNR and CDR2 FQNEAQ (reference sequence). Trimming shortened V by 3 bases and J by 1 base, and 15 bases separated the two germline ends. CDR3 length: 16 amino acids. The CDR3 reads CASSFVGRGVNYGYTF. In nucleotides, the CDR3 is TGTGCCAGCAGCTTCGTGGGAAGGGGAGTTAACTATGGCTACACCTTC.

This rearrangement joins TRBV29-1 to TRBJ2-3; possible D gene TRBD2, 5 bases. Trimming removed 4 bases at V and 2 bases at J, with 10 bases between. The length of the CDR3 is 13 residues. Germline assignment: CDR1 SQVTM and CDR2 ANQGSEA. The CDR3, as DNA: TGCAGCGTTGGGCAGCTAGCCACAGATACGCAGTATTTT. Encoded protein: CSVGQLATDTQYF.

The chain is built from TRBV18 and TRBJ2-6; 7 positions match TRBD1. The V gene's germline CDR1 is KGHSH and CDR2 LQKENI. V gave up 5 bases and J gave up 7 bases; unmatched junction bases: 2. The CDR3 runs to 13 residues. CDR3 coding DNA: TGTGCCAGCTCAACAGGGGTCGCCAACGTCCTGACTTTC. Amino acids: CASSTGVANVLTF.

The chain links TRBV11-3 to TRBJ1-1; D might be TRBD1 (6 bases). Germline CDR1 reads SGHNT; CDR2 reads YENEEA. Between the trimmed V and J ends, which lost 7 bases and 4 bases, there was a span of 13 bases. The CDR3 runs to 13 residues. As DNA, the CDR3 is TGTGCCAGCATGGGGGGCAGGGTCACTGAAGCTTTCTTT. Its translation: CASMGGRVTEAFF. Supplemented by reference TRBV11-3 and TRBJ1-1, the full variable domain reads EAGVVQSPRYKIIEKKQPVAFWCNPISGHNTLYWYLQNLGQGPELLIRYENEEAVDDSQLPKDRFSAERLKGVDSTLKIQPAELGDSAVYLCASMGGRVTEAFFGQGTRLTVV.